This T cell receptor beta chain was obtained from a study of T cell repertoires in cytomegalovirus infection. TCRdb passed the reads through MiXCR, listing each CDR3 protein once. This sample has approximately 600,000 distinct CDR3 sequences, with 35% to 50% found just once. The V and J ends lost 0 bases and 8 bases respectively, with 9 bases between them. The CDR3 loop spans 13 amino acids. In germline, CDR1 is ENHRY, CDR2 SYGVKD. As to this clonotype: The antigen remains undetermined.

V is TRBV10-3 and J is TRBJ2-3; possibly TRBD1 or TRBD2 for D (5 bases each). Specimen: cultured PBMCs, collected from culture after CMV antigen stimulation. The receptor's source is a human donor in good health (CMV status not recorded). Some clones in this sample may be carry-over from other donors' samples. The chain's CDR3 is CAISESTGPTQYF. In nucleotides, the CDR3 is TGTGCCATCAGTGAGTCGACGGGACCTACGCAGTATTTT.